The sequence of this TCR beta chain was determined in a study of blood T cell repertoires in COVID-19. TCRdb's copy holds only in-frame clones and misses some; the assay was immunoSEQ multiplex PCR. The data show 110,000 to 150,000 clones, with just under 85% seen just once and roughly 3% held by the top ten. The CDR3 contains 13 residues. The germline CDR1 and CDR2 sequences are MNHEY and SVGEGT. Trimming removed 2 bases from V and 2 bases from J, with 6 bases in between. Sequencing was done on a sample of peripheral blood. The sequence came from a woman at least 80 years old with acute or convalescent COVID-19. The J gene is TRBJ1-2, the V gene TRBV6-2 or TRBV6-3; unclear D gene. The DNA for the CDR3 is TGTGCCAGCAGTTACAGAGAGAACTATGGCTACACCTTC. It translates to CASSYRENYGYTF.